This T cell receptor (beta chain) comes out of a study of blood T cell repertoires in COVID-19. The protocol was immunoSEQ multiplex PCR, while the TCRdb copy is restricted to in-frame clones and leaves out a portion. The data contain about 250,000 clones, around 89% of them singletons. V lost 8 bases, J lost 1 base, and 14 bases lay in between. Germline assignment: CDR1 LNHDA and CDR2 SQIVND (reference sequence). The CDR3 runs 14 residues. This chain connects TRBV19 to TRBJ1-1; D is perhaps TRBD1 (6 bases). The sample consisted of peripheral blood. This receptor was taken from a man aged 30-40 years with acute or convalescent COVID-19. The CDR3 nucleotides read TGTGCCAGTCTGGGGAGGGGGTGGAACACTGAAGCTTTCTTT. Translated, it gives CASLGRGWNTEAFF.